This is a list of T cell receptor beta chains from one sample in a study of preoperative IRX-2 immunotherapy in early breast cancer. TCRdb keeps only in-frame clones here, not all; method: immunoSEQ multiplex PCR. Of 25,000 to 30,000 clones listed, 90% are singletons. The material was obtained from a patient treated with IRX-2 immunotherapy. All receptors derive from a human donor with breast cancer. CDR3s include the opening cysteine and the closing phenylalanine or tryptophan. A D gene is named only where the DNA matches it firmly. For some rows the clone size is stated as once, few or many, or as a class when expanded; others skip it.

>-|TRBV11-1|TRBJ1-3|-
CASSLDWSSGNTIYF
TGTGCCAGCAGCTTAGATTGGAGCTCTGGAAACACCATATATTTT
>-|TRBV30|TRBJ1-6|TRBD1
CAWSGDRGNYNSPLHF
TGTGCCTGGAGTGGGGACAGGGGTAACTATAATTCACCCCTCCACTTT
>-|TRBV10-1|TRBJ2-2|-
CASSDPGQENTGELFF
TGCGCCAGCAGTGATCCGGGACAAGAGAACACCGGGGAGCTGTTTTTT
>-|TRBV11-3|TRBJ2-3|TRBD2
CASSPGGTSGSTDTQYF
TGTGCCAGCAGCCCCGGAGGGACTAGCGGAAGCACAGATACGCAGTATTTT
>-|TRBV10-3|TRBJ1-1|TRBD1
CAISYRGAETEAFF
TGTGCCATCAGTTACAGGGGCGCGGAAACTGAAGCTTTCTTT
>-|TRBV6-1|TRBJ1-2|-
CASSETARPGVGYTF
TGTGCCAGCAGTGAAACCGCCCGGCCAGGGGTAGGCTACACCTTC
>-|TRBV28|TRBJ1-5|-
CASRPESRAAQPQHF
TGTGCCAGCAGGCCTGAAAGCAGGGCGGCTCAGCCCCAGCATTTT
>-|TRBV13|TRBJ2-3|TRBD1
CASSSTVRDRVLTDTQYF
TGTGCCAGCAGCTCGACCGTCCGGGACAGGGTGTTGACGGATACGCAGTATTTT
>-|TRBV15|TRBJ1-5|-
CATSSRETGSQPQHF
TGTGCCACCAGCAGCCGGGAAACTGGGTCTCAGCCCCAGCATTTT
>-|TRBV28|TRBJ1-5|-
CASSHRVQSNQPQHF
TGTGCCAGCAGCCATAGGGTACAGAGCAATCAGCCCCAGCATTTT
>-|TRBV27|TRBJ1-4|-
CASTQNGGREKLFF
TGTGCCAGCACCCAGAATGGAGGAAGGGAAAAACTGTTTTTT
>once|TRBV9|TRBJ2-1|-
CASSTSGLANYNEQFF
TGTGCCAGCAGTACTTCCGGGCTAGCAAACTACAATGAGCAGTTCTTC
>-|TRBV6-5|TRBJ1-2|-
CASTFLRGRSYGYTF
TGTGCCAGCACCTTTCTTCGAGGGCGCAGTTATGGCTACACCTTC
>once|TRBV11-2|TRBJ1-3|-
CASSLFAFQGGDTIYF
TGTGCCAGCAGCTTATTCGCCTTTCAGGGTGGGGACACCATATATTTT
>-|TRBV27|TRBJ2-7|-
CASSLQVGMGFYEQYF
TGTGCCAGCAGTTTACAAGTTGGGATGGGTTTTTACGAGCAGTACTTC